This T cell receptor (beta chain) was obtained from a study of blood T cell repertoires in COVID-19. About the research overall: Both acute and convalescent COVID-19 samples were obtained from the United States, Italy and Spain. PBMCs, B-cell-depleted T cells, or T cells provided the cDNA or gDNA that made up the material.

Between the trimmed V and J ends, which lost 5 bases and 7 bases, there was a span of 17 bases. CDR1 and CDR2 (germline): SEHNR, FQNEAQ (reference sequence). This CDR3 has 15 residues. Authors' data handling: Amplified reference gene primers provided the basis for estimating nucleated cell counts. Sequencing was performed with immunoSEQ multiplex PCR; in TCRdb, only in-frame clones are kept and a portion is missing. V and J calls and clone size are given by that table; D and trimming were obtained from the DNA. Among approximately 150,000 clones listed, 88% were seen once. Specimen: peripheral blood. The sequence was collected from a woman aged 45-59 years with acute or convalescent COVID-19. J is TRBJ2-2 and V is TRBV7-9; D uncertain. CDR3 sequence reads: CASSRSVLHYGELFF. The CDR3, as DNA: TGTGCCAGCAGCCGCTCGGTACTGCACTACGGGGAGCTGTTTTTT. Supplemented by reference TRBV7-9 and TRBJ2-2, the full variable domain reads DTGVSQNPRHKITKRGQNVTFRCDPISEHNRLYWYRQTLGQGPEFLTYFQNEAQLEKSRLLSDRFSAERPKGSFSTLEIQRTEQGDSAMYLCASSRSVLHYGELFFGEGSRLTVL.